This T cell receptor beta chain was found in a study of T cells in Graves' hyperthyroidism and ophthalmopathy. Many counts were recorded for this clonotype. Regions amplified from RNA transcripts were the TCR beta CDR3 regions. A first-round RT-PCR of the TCR CDR3 used the HTBI primer set. TCRdb used MiXCR to reprocess the multiplex PCR reads, holding one entry per CDR3 protein. This table has nearly 600,000 distinct CDR3 sequences, over 12% appearing once. Germline V CDR1 and CDR2: SGHNT, YENEEA. Deletions cut 5 bases from V and 0 bases from J, with 2 bases between. This CDR3 spans 11 amino acids. This sequence originates from a woman in her late teens or twenties with Graves' ophthalmopathy. Sample: blood. This chain uses TRBV11-3 with TRBJ2-7; D not certain. This CDR3 is CASSRSYEQYF. The CDR3 DNA follows: TGTGCCAGCAGCCGCTCCTACGAGCAGTACTTC.